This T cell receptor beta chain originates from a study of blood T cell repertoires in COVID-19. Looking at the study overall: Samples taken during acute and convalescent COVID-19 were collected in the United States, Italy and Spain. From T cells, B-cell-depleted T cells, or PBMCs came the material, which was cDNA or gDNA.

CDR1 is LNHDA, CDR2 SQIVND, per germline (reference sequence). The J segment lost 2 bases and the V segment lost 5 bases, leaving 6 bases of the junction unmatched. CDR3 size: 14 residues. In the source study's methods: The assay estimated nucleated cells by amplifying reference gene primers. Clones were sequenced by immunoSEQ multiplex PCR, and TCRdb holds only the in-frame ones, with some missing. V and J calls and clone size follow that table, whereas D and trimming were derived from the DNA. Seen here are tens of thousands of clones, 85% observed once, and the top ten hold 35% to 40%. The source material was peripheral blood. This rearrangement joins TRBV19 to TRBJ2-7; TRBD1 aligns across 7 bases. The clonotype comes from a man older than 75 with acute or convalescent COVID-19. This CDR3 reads CASSRQGQTYEQYF. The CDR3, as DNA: TGTGCCAGTAGTCGACAGGGACAGACCTACGAGCAGTACTTC.